This paragraph reports one TCR beta chain. The same CDR3 arises from other DNA sequences in this sample as well. This specimen belongs to a study of blood T cell repertoires in COVID-19. Study details: Both acute and convalescent COVID-19 samples were obtained from the United States, Italy and Spain.

Produced via immunoSEQ multiplex PCR; TCRdb's table is partial and in-frame only. The top ten clones hold 4.5% to 5.5% of a sample with around 180,000 clones, about 82% of them seen once. Sequencing input: peripheral blood. This receptor was obtained from a woman aged 30 to 39 with acute or convalescent COVID-19.

CDR3 protein: CASSLGGSNQPQHF. The DNA of the CDR3 is TGTGCCAGCAGTTTAGGAGGGTCCAATCAGCCCCAGCATTTT. The chain joins TRBV27 to TRBJ1-5; D gene unclear. The length of the CDR3 is 14 residues. V was cut by 2 bases and J by 3 bases, with 8 bases left in between. From germline, CDR1 is MNHEY and CDR2 SMNVEV (reference sequence).